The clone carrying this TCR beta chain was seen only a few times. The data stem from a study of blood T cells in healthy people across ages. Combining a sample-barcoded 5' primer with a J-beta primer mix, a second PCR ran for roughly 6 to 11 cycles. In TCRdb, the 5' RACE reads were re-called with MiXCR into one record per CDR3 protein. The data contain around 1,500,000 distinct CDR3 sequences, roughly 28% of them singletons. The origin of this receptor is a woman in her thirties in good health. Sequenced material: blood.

CDR3 sequence: CASSYGRTTYEQYF. The CDR3 region has the DNA TGTGCCAGCAGTTACGGTCGGACGACATACGAGCAGTACTTC. The chain joins TRBV6-7 to TRBJ2-7; D not resolved. TRBV6-7 is noted as an ORF with a role that remains uncertain. CDR3 length: 14 residues. V lost 2 bases and J 4 bases, leaving 12 bases between the germline ends.